This is a list of T cell receptor beta chains from one sample in a study of blood T cell repertoires in COVID-19. TCRdb keeps only in-frame clones here, not all; method: immunoSEQ multiplex PCR. This table has roughly 450,000 clones, 80% to 95% appearing once. Sequencing was performed on PBMCs or T cells enriched from blood (not recorded which). The source is a man between 18 and 35 years old who had recovered from COVID-19. Each CDR3 is given without its conserved first and last residue. Each record gives: clone size, V gene, J gene, CDR3 protein. The size field is filled for only some rows; it gives once, few, many or a size class.

clone_size: NA; v_call: TRBV19; j_call: TRBJ1-5; cdr3_aa: ASRPTPLQSNQPQH
clone_size: NA; v_call: TRBV7-2; j_call: TRBJ2-1; cdr3_aa: ASSLYGTRNEQF
clone_size: once; v_call: TRBV15; j_call: TRBJ2-5; cdr3_aa: ATSRDMGGAETQY
clone_size: NA; v_call: TRBV19; j_call: TRBJ1-2; cdr3_aa: ASSIQAGVRNGYT
clone_size: NA; v_call: TRBV29-1; j_call: TRBJ1-2; cdr3_aa: SVDPGVGGYT
clone_size: once; v_call: TRBV19; j_call: TRBJ1-1; cdr3_aa: ASSIFGNTEAF
clone_size: NA; v_call: TRBV7-8; j_call: TRBJ2-1; cdr3_aa: ASSLATGSGEQF
clone_size: NA; v_call: TRBV7-9; j_call: TRBJ1-2; cdr3_aa: ASSFDRGDGYT
clone_size: NA; v_call: TRBV7-2; j_call: TRBJ1-2; cdr3_aa: ASSGQGTGYT
clone_size: NA; v_call: TRBV19; j_call: TRBJ2-1; cdr3_aa: ASSIVPSGNEQF
clone_size: NA; v_call: TRBV19; j_call: TRBJ1-4; cdr3_aa: ASKPGQKNEKLF
clone_size: many; v_call: TRBV20-1; j_call: TRBJ2-1; cdr3_aa: SSGTSNEQF
clone_size: NA; v_call: TRBV6-1; j_call: TRBJ2-7; cdr3_aa: ASSVAGGPYEQY
clone_size: NA; v_call: TRBV9; j_call: TRBJ1-2; cdr3_aa: ASRPVPGLGGGYT
clone_size: NA; v_call: TRBV19; j_call: TRBJ1-6; cdr3_aa: ASSSRQGRSPLH
clone_size: NA; v_call: TRBV12-5; j_call: TRBJ2-7; cdr3_aa: ASGLPPLAGGTYEQY
clone_size: once; v_call: TRBV5-5; j_call: TRBJ2-5; cdr3_aa: ASSLALQGASAQY
clone_size: NA; v_call: TRBV19; j_call: TRBJ2-7; cdr3_aa: ASRGTESVEQY
clone_size: once; v_call: TRBV2; j_call: TRBJ1-1; cdr3_aa: ASSEIAVEAF
clone_size: NA; v_call: TRBV29-1; j_call: TRBJ2-7; cdr3_aa: SVFRLAGSSYEQY
clone_size: NA; v_call: TRBV5-6; j_call: TRBJ1-2; cdr3_aa: ASSLQGDGYT
clone_size: NA; v_call: TRBV7-2; j_call: TRBJ2-2; cdr3_aa: ASSLLAKNTGELF
clone_size: NA; v_call: TRBV25-1; j_call: TRBJ1-6; cdr3_aa: ASSVEGAKGSPLH
clone_size: NA; v_call: TRBV6-5; j_call: TRBJ1-4; cdr3_aa: ASRQVVNEKLF
clone_size: once; v_call: TRBV3-1/TRBV3-2; j_call: TRBJ1-1; cdr3_aa: ASSQLGTGEAF
clone_size: NA; v_call: TRBV7-9; j_call: TRBJ1-2; cdr3_aa: ASSLQGTANYGYT
clone_size: NA; v_call: TRBV3-1/TRBV3-2; j_call: TRBJ2-3; cdr3_aa: ASSQVGTSGRATDTQY
clone_size: NA; v_call: TRBV28; j_call: TRBJ2-2; cdr3_aa: ASKETTGFTGELF
clone_size: NA; v_call: TRBV5-4; j_call: TRBJ1-1; cdr3_aa: ASSMALGYSLNTEAF
clone_size: few; v_call: TRBV3-1/TRBV3-2; j_call: TRBJ2-3; cdr3_aa: ASSQVGSSGADTQY
clone_size: NA; v_call: TRBV6-5; j_call: TRBJ2-3; cdr3_aa: AAWGGDTQY
clone_size: NA; v_call: TRBV5-6; j_call: TRBJ1-1; cdr3_aa: ASSLFDRGNTEAF
clone_size: NA; v_call: TRBV29-1; j_call: TRBJ2-2; cdr3_aa: SVVGLAGQLNTGELF
clone_size: NA; v_call: TRBV19; j_call: TRBJ2-5; cdr3_aa: ASGGLRGTQY
clone_size: NA; v_call: TRBV18; j_call: TRBJ1-3; cdr3_aa: ASSPQGTGNTIY
clone_size: NA; v_call: TRBV28; j_call: TRBJ1-5; cdr3_aa: ASSSQTGAGYYSNQPQH
clone_size: NA; v_call: TRBV6-5; j_call: TRBJ1-2; cdr3_aa: ASSRRGGEEGGYT
clone_size: NA; v_call: TRBV27; j_call: TRBJ1-1; cdr3_aa: ASSFLDSQNTEAF
clone_size: once; v_call: TRBV3-1/TRBV3-2; j_call: TRBJ2-3; cdr3_aa: ASSPGTSGRGDTQY
clone_size: NA; v_call: TRBV5-1; j_call: TRBJ2-3; cdr3_aa: ASSFRLAGTTDTQY
clone_size: few; v_call: TRBV7-9; j_call: TRBJ1-2; cdr3_aa: ASSSTGVVYGYT
clone_size: NA; v_call: TRBV18; j_call: TRBJ2-1; cdr3_aa: ASSPDTSGRHEQF
clone_size: once; v_call: TRBV11-1; j_call: TRBJ1-1; cdr3_aa: ASSGGTVEAF
clone_size: NA; v_call: TRBV6-5; j_call: TRBJ1-5; cdr3_aa: ASMGGWGQPQH
clone_size: NA; v_call: TRBV7-3; j_call: TRBJ1-6; cdr3_aa: ASSLQGGLYNSPLH
clone_size: once; v_call: TRBV7-9; j_call: TRBJ1-2; cdr3_aa: ASSYRANYGYT
clone_size: NA; v_call: TRBV6-1; j_call: TRBJ1-2; cdr3_aa: ASSELAAGHNGYT
clone_size: NA; v_call: TRBV4-1; j_call: TRBJ2-1; cdr3_aa: ASSQGLSGGAFEQF
clone_size: NA; v_call: TRBV12-5; j_call: TRBJ1-1; cdr3_aa: ASGSGTGVSEAF
clone_size: NA; v_call: TRBV18; j_call: TRBJ1-3; cdr3_aa: ASSPQGQGNTIY
clone_size: NA; v_call: TRBV19; j_call: TRBJ1-2; cdr3_aa: ASRGAAATNYGYT
clone_size: NA; v_call: TRBV5-5; j_call: TRBJ1-4; cdr3_aa: ASSPGTGSHEKLF
clone_size: NA; v_call: TRBV10-1; j_call: TRBJ1-1; cdr3_aa: ASSPGTGTF
clone_size: NA; v_call: TRBV2; j_call: TRBJ1-1; cdr3_aa: ASGSPGTGTEAF
clone_size: NA; v_call: TRBV28; j_call: TRBJ1-5; cdr3_aa: ASSLIGTGWNNQPQH
clone_size: NA; v_call: TRBV18; j_call: TRBJ1-6; cdr3_aa: ASSPSTGSYNSPLH
clone_size: NA; v_call: TRBV4-2; j_call: TRBJ1-1; cdr3_aa: ASSLDRLNTEAF
clone_size: NA; v_call: TRBV29-1; j_call: TRBJ2-5; cdr3_aa: SFLAGGETQY
clone_size: NA; v_call: TRBV28; j_call: TRBJ2-5; cdr3_aa: ASSPRRNQETQY
clone_size: NA; v_call: TRBV7-9; j_call: TRBJ2-7; cdr3_aa: ASSSDSHEQY